The T cell receptor beta chain described here comes from a study of shared clonotypes between healthy human individuals. Between the trimmed V and J ends, which lost 3 bases and 1 base, there was a span of 3 bases. The CDR3 is made up of 12 amino acids. The germline CDR1 and CDR2 sequences are SGHNT and YYREEE (reference sequence). Clones were sequenced by immunoSEQ multiplex PCR, and TCRdb holds only the in-frame ones, with some missing. The sample yields some 2,000,000 clones, approximately 94% seen once. Naive CD8 cells were CD45RO-negative, positively selected for CCR7, excluding terminally differentiated effector memory CD45RA+ cells. The sample holds a few counts of this clone. Other DNA sequences in this sample translate to the same CDR3.

The clonotype originates from a man between 18 and 35 years old in good health. Sequenced input: naive CD8+ T cells sorted from blood. The gene calls are TRBV5-4 and TRBJ2-3, with no clear D. CDR3 sequence: CASSWGTDTQYF. CDR3 DNA sequence: TGTGCCAGCAGCTGGGGCACAGATACGCAGTATTTT.